The 20 T cell receptor beta chains given below trace back to one sample, sequenced in a study of PD-1 blockade in classical Hodgkin lymphoma. Time point specified: cycle 4 day 1 (C4D1), after around six weeks of nivolumab. Exposure to brentuximab vedotin varied, and each patient had relapsed following autologous stem cell transplantation. Measured with immunoSEQ multiplex PCR; TCRdb has only the in-frame clones, and not every one. The top ten hold 15% to 20% of the sample, which has approximately 89,000 clones, under 85% seen once. Sequencing used peripheral blood mononuclear cells (PBMCs), obtained before the fourth cycle of nivolumab. Every receptor here comes from a human donor with classical Hodgkin lymphoma.

The rearrangement joins TRBV28 to TRBJ1-1, with 11 nucleotides matching TRBD1. The CDR3 is 15 amino acids. The V segment lost 5 bases and the J segment 4 bases; nucleotides outside the gene matches: 6. The germline CDR1 and CDR2 sequences are MDHEN and SYDVKM. The CDR3 is CASSPPGTGGTEAFF. Written as DNA, the CDR3 is TGTGCCAGCAGTCCCCCCGGGACAGGGGGCACTGAAGCTTTCTTT.

The chain couples TRBV19 to TRBJ2-7; TRBD2 agrees at 7 bases. The germline CDR1 and CDR2 sequences are LNHDA and SQIVND (reference sequence). CDR3 length: 14 residues. Unmatched junction bases numbered 7, after V lost 1 base and J lost 7 bases. The chain's CDR3 is CASSIAGGAGEQYF. The CDR3, as DNA: TGTGCCAGTAGTATAGCGGGAGGCGCGGGGGAGCAGTACTTC. The full variable domain, with the rest looked up from reference TRBV19 and TRBJ2-7, is DGGITQSPKYLFRKEGQNVTLSCEQNLNHDAMYWYRQDPGQGLRLIYYSQIVNDFQKGDIAEGYSVSREKKESFPLTVTSAQKNPTAFYLCASSIAGGAGEQYFGPGTRLTVT.

This rearrangement joins TRBV19 to TRBJ2-1; TRBD2 aligns across 11 bases. CDR3 length equals 13 residues. The junction had 4 bases not matched to a gene; V was cut back by 5 bases and J by 10 bases. CDR1 LNHDA and CDR2 SQIVND come from the germline V gene (reference sequence). DNA for the CDR3: TGTGCCAGTAGTGCGGCTAGCGGGGGGGAGCAGTTCTTC. As protein: CASSAASGGEQFF.

This sequence joins TRBV6-6 and TRBJ1-2, with D maybe TRBD1 (6 bases). The V gene lost 2 bases and the J gene lost 6 bases, with 10 bases spanning the gap. CDR3 size: 13 residues. Germline CDR1 reads MNHNY; CDR2 reads SVGAGI (reference sequence). The CDR3 sequence is CASSYARGDGYTF. The CDR3 DNA reads as TGTGCCAGCAGTTACGCCAGGGGTGATGGCTACACCTTC.

V gene TRBV9 combines with J gene TRBJ2-5; D may be TRBD2 (6 bases). CDR3 length: 15 amino acids. CDR1 and CDR2 (germline): SGDLS, YYNGEE. Trimming pared 0 bases from V and 5 bases from J, leaving 14 bases between. CDR3: CASSVEGRDWETQYF. The DNA of the CDR3 is TGTGCCAGCAGCGTAGAGGGGCGGGATTGGGAGACCCAGTACTTC. Variable domain in full (rest from reference TRBV9 and TRBJ2-5): DSGVTQTPKHLITATGQRVTLRCSPRSGDLSVYWYQQSLDQGLQFLIQYYNGEERAKGNILERFSAQQFPDLHSELNLSSLELGDSALYFCASSVEGRDWETQYFGPGTRLLVL.

This sequence joins TRBV5-1 and TRBJ1-3, with unresolved D. The V end was cut by 4 bases, the J end by 0 bases, with 14 bases between. Germline V gives CDR1 SGHRS, CDR2 YFSETQ. This CDR3 region has 16 residues. The DNA of the CDR3 is TGCGCCAGCAGCCTTGGCGGGCCGAGCTCTGGAAACACCATATATTTT. It yields the protein CASSLGGPSSGNTIYF.

The chain couples TRBV4-3 to TRBJ2-5, with 9 bases that match TRBD1. This CDR3 region has 16 residues. Per germline, CDR1 LGHNA and CDR2 YSLEER. After removal of 0 bases from V and 5 bases from J, the junction contained 7 bases not matched to a gene. This CDR3 is CASSQDTGQGSETQYF. CDR3 nucleotide sequence: TGCGCCAGCAGCCAAGACACGGGACAGGGTTCCGAGACCCAGTACTTC.

The CDR3 DNA reads as TGTGCCAGCAGCTTGGGAAGGGCTGAGCAGTACTTC. Translation gives CASSLGRAEQYF. The J gene is TRBJ2-7, the V gene TRBV5-6; D not certain. The CDR3 loop spans 12 amino acids. Per the germline V gene, CDR1 is SGHDT and CDR2 is YYEEEE. Trimming left V 0 bases short and J 7 bases short, with 8 bases between.

The chain uses TRBV6-5 and TRBJ2-5; 8 bases agree with TRBD1. The trim removed 6 bases at V and 4 bases at J, leaving 7 bases unmatched. Germline V gene data show CDR1 as MNHEY and CDR2 as SVGAGI. This CDR3 has 14 residues. The CDR3 reads CASRQTGAGETQYF. The CDR3 DNA reads as TGTGCCAGCAGACAGACAGGGGCGGGAGAGACCCAGTACTTC.

In this sample, this clone turned up a few times. The chain recombines TRBV7-8 with TRBJ2-7; 8 bases line up with TRBD2. The CDR3 consists of 13 residues. Germline-derived CDR1 and CDR2 are SGHVS and FQNEAQ. Trimming removed 1 base from V and 7 bases from J; junction bases left unmatched: 3. The CDR3 DNA reads TGTGCCAGCAGCTTAGTCATAGCGGGGGAGCAGTACTTC. Translated: CASSLVIAGEQYF.

J is TRBJ2-4 and V is TRBV7-2; D gene ambiguous. The germline V gene encodes CDR1 SGHTA and CDR2 FQGNSA. This CDR3 has 13 residues. V was clipped by 0 bases and J by 11 bases, with 11 bases between them. For the CDR3, the DNA is TGTGCCAGCAGCTTAGCGCCGACGGGTGTTCAGTACTTC. Its protein product is CASSLAPTGVQYF.

J is TRBJ1-2 and V is TRBV19; 7 nucleotides agree with TRBD1. This CDR3 has 15 residues. The germline CDR1 and CDR2 sequences are LNHDA and SQIVND (reference sequence). Trimming at V came to 4 bases and at J to 2 bases, leaving 7 bases not matched to a gene. The CDR3 here is CASSTLTGYNYGYTF. Written as DNA, the CDR3 is TGTGCCAGTAGTACCCTGACAGGGTACAACTATGGCTACACCTTC. The whole variable domain, filled in from reference TRBV19 and TRBJ1-2, reads DGGITQSPKYLFRKEGQNVTLSCEQNLNHDAMYWYRQDPGQGLRLIYYSQIVNDFQKGDIAEGYSVSREKKESFPLTVTSAQKNPTAFYLCASSTLTGYNYGYTFGSGTRLTVV.

V usage is TRBV10-3 and J usage is TRBJ2-7; D is uncertain. This CDR3 comprises 14 residues. Germline V gene data show CDR1 as ENHRY and CDR2 as SYGVKD. The V end lost 8 bases, the J end lost 2 bases, and 16 bases lay between the germline ends. The CDR3 sequence is CAISQHPKTYEQYF. Written as DNA, the CDR3 is TGTGCCATCTCCCAGCACCCCAAGACCTACGAGCAGTACTTC.

This sequence joins TRBV5-6 and TRBJ1-1; D unclear. The CDR3 loop spans 14 amino acids. Between the trimmed V and J ends, which lost 2 bases and 0 bases, there was a span of 8 bases. The germline CDR1 and CDR2 sequences are SGHDT and YYEEEE. The CDR3 nucleotides are TGTGCCAGCAGCTTAGGGAGGGTGAACACTGAAGCTTTCTTT. Its protein product is CASSLGRVNTEAFF. Full variable domain (remainder filled in from reference TRBV5-6 and TRBJ1-1): DAGVTQSPTHLIKTRGQQVTLRCSPKSGHDTVSWYQQALGQGPQFIFQYYEEEERQRGNFPDRFSGHQFPNYSSELNVNALLLGDSALYLCASSLGRVNTEAFFGQGTRLTVV.

The chain has TRBV7-9 and TRBJ2-3; the D gene could be TRBD1 or TRBD2 (5 bases each). This CDR3 comprises 15 residues. The germline CDR1 and CDR2 sequences are SEHNR and FQNEAQ (reference sequence). V lost 6 bases, J lost 0 bases, and 13 bases lay in between. CDR3 sequence (DNA): TGTGCCAGCAGTTCCGGGACGGTGAGCACAGATACGCAGTATTTT. Encoded protein: CASSSGTVSTDTQYF.

This clone was counted at least ten times. The chain couples TRBV6-1 to TRBJ1-5; D is possibly TRBD1 (6 bases). The CDR3 contains 14 residues. CDR1 is MNHNS, CDR2 SASEGT, per germline. V shed 6 bases and J shed 5 bases, with 14 bases lying between them. CDR3 in DNA: TGTGCCAGCAGCCTAGACAGGCCACATCAGCCCCAGCATTTT. Protein sequence: CASSLDRPHQPQHF.

This sequence joins TRBV5-4 and TRBJ1-2; a possible D gene is TRBD1 (6 bases). Germline loops: CDR1 SGHNT, CDR2 YYREEE (reference sequence). The CDR3 extends over 12 amino acids. V was cut by 4 bases and J by 8 bases, with 12 bases left in between. The CDR3 region has the DNA TGTGCCAGCAGCCCACAAGGGGGAGGCTACACCTTC. Its translation: CASSPQGGGYTF.

On this clone: Other nucleotide sequences in the sample specify the same CDR3. The rearrangement joins TRBV4-2 to TRBJ1-4; tentatively, D is TRBD1 (6 bases). The CDR3 covers 13 residues. CDR1 LGHNA and CDR2 YNFKEQ come from the germline V gene. Trimming left V 4 bases short and J 4 bases short, with 7 bases between. The CDR3 sequence is CASSPQGNEKLFF. The CDR3 DNA reads as TGTGCCAGCAGCCCACAGGGTAATGAAAAACTGTTTTTT.

V usage is TRBV2 and J usage is TRBJ2-3; a weak D match, TRBD2 (6 bases). Germline CDR1 is SNHLY and CDR2 is FYNNEI. Deletions cut 6 bases from V and 3 bases from J, with 19 bases between. CDR3 length equals 16 residues. The CDR3 is CASRDGTWGSTDTQYF. The CDR3 region has the DNA TGTGCCAGCAGGGACGGGACTTGGGGGTCGACAGATACGCAGTATTTT.

The chain combines TRBV9 with TRBJ1-1; perhaps TRBD1 as D (6 bases). This CDR3 is 14 amino acids long. V lost 3 bases and J 0 bases, leaving 9 bases between the germline ends. Germline V gives CDR1 SGDLS, CDR2 YYNGEE. CDR3 loop: CASSAGDLNTEAFF. DNA for the CDR3: TGTGCCAGCAGCGCAGGGGACCTGAACACTGAAGCTTTCTTT.